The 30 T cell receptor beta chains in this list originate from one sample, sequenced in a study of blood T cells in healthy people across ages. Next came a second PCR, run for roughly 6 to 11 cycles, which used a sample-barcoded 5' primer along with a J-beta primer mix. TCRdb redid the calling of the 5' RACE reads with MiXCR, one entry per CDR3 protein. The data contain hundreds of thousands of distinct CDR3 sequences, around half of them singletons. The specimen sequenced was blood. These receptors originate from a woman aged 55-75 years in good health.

The CDR3 region has the DNA TGTGCCAGCAGCCCCCTTCGACTAGCGGGGTCAGATACGCAGTATTTT. Translation gives CASSPLRLAGSDTQYF. V usage is TRBV11-2 and J usage is TRBJ2-3; 11 bases match TRBD2. J gave up 4 bases and V 5 bases, and 8 bases lay outside the gene matches. The V gene's germline CDR1 is SGHAT and CDR2 FQNNGV. The CDR3 totals 16 residues.

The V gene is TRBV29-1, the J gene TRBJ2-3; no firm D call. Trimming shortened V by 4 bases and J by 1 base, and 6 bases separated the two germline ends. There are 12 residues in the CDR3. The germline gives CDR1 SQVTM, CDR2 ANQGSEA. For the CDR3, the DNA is TGCAGCGTTGTCAAAGGCACAGATACGCAGTATTTT. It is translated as CSVVKGTDTQYF.

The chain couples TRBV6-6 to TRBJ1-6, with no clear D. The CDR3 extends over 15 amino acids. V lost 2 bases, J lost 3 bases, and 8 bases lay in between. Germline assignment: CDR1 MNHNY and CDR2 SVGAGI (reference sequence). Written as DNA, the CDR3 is TGTGCCAGCAGTTACGGCCCGGACTATAATTCACCCCTCCACTTT. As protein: CASSYGPDYNSPLHF.

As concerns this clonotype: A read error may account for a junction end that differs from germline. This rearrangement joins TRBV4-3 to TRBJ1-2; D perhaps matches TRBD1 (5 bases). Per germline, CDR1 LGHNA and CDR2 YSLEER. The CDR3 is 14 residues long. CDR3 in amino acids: CASSQDVGTDGYIF. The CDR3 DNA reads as TGCGCCAGCAGCCAAGATGTTGGGACGGACGGCTACATCTTC.

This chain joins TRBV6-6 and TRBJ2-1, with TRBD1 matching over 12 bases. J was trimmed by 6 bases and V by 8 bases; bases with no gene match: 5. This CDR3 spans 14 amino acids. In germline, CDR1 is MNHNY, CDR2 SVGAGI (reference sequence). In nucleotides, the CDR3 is TGTGCCAGCTTGGGGACAGGGGGCCGCAATGAGCAGTTCTTC. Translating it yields CASLGTGGRNEQFF.

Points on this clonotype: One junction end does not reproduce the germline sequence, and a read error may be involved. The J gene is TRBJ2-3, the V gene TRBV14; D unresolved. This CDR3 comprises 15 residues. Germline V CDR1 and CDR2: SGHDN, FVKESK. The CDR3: CASGQVNEAADTQYF. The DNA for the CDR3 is TGTGCCAGCGGCCAAGTAAACGAAGCCGCAGATACGCAGTATTTT.

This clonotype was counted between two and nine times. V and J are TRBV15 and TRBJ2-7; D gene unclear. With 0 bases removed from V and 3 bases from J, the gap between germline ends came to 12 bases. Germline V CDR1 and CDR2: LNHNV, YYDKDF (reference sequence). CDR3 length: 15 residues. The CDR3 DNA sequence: TGTGCCACCAGCAGAGATCTGGGGTTGAACTACGAGCAGTACTTC. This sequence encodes CATSRDLGLNYEQYF.

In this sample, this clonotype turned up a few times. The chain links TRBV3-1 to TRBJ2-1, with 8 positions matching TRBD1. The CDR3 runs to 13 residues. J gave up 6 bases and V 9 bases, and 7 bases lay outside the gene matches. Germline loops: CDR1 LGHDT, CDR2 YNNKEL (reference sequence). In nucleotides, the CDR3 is TGTGCCAGTACAGGGGGATGGGGCAATGAGCAGTTCTTC. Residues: CASTGGWGNEQFF.

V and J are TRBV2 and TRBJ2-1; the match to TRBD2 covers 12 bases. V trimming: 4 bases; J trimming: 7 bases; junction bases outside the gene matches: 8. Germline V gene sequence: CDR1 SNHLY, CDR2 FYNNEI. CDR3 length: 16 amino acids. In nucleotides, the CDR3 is TGTGCCAGCAGTGTTAAAACTAGCGGGAGGTATAATGAGCAGTTCTTC. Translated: CASSVKTSGRYNEQFF.

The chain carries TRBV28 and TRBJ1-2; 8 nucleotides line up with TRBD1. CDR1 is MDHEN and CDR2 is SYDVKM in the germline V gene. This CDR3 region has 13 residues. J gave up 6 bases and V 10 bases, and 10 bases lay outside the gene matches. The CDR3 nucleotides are TGTGCCACCATGACAGGGGATGGGAATGGCTACACCTTC. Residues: CATMTGDGNGYTF.

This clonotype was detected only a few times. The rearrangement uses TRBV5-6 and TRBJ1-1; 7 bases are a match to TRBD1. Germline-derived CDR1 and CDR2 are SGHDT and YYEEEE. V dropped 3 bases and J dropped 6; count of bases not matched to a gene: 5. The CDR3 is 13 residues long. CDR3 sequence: CASSSRQGAEAFF. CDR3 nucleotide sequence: TGTGCCAGCAGCTCCAGACAGGGTGCTGAAGCTTTCTTT. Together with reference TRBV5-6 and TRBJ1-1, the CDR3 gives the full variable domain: DAGVTQSPTHLIKTRGQQVTLRCSPKSGHDTVSWYQQALGQGPQFIFQYYEEEERQRGNFPDRFSGHQFPNYSSELNVNALLLGDSALYLCASSSRQGAEAFFGQGTRLTVV.

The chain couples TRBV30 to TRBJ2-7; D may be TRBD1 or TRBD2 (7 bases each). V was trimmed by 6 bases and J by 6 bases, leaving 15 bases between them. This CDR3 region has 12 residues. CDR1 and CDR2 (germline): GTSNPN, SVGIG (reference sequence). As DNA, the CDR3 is TGTGCCTGCGGCCAGGGGGGGATCGAGCAGTACTTC. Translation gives CACGQGGIEQYF.

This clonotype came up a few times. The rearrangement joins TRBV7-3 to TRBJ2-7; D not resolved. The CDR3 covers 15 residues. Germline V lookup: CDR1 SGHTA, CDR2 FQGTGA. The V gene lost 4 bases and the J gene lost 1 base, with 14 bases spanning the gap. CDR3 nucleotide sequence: TGTGCCAGCAGCTGGGTGCACGGCGAGTCCTACGAGCAGTACTTC. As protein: CASSWVHGESYEQYF. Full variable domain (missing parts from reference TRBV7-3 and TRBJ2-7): GAGVSQTPSNKVTEKGKYVELRCDPISGHTALYWYRQSLGQGPEFLIYFQGTGAADDSGLPNDRFFAVRPEGSVSTLKIQRTERGDSAVYLCASSWVHGESYEQYFGPGTRLTVT.

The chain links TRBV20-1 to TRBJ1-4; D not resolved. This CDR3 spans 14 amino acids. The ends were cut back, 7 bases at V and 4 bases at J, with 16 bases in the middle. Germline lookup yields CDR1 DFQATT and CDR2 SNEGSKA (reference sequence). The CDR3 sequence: CSVPIGSRNEKLFF. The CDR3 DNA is TGCAGTGTTCCCATAGGGAGCCGTAATGAAAAACTGTTTTTT.

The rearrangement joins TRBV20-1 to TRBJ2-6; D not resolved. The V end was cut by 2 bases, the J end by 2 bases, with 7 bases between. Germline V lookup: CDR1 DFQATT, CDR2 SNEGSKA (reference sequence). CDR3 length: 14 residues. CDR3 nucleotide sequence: TGCAGTGCTAGAAACCGGGCTGGGGCCAACGTCCTGACTTTC. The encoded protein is CSARNRAGANVLTF.

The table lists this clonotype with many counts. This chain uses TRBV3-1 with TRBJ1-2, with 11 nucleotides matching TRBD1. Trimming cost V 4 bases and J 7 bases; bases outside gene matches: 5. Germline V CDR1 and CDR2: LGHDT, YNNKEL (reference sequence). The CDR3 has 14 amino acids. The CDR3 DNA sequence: TGTGCCAGCAGCCTCCAGGACAGGGGGCTTGGCTACACCTTC. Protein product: CASSLQDRGLGYTF.

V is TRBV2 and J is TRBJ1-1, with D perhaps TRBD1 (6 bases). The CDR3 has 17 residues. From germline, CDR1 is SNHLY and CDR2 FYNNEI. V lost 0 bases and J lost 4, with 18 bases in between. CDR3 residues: CASSEALRQVSGTEAFF. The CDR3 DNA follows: TGTGCCAGCAGTGAAGCGCTTCGACAGGTGAGCGGCACTGAAGCTTTCTTT.

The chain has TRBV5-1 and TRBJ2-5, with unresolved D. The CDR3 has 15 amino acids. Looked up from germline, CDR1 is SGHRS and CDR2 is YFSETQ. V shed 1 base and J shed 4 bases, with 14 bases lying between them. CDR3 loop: CASSLYRKGAETQYF. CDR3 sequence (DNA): TGCGCCAGCAGCTTGTATCGGAAAGGAGCAGAGACCCAGTACTTC.

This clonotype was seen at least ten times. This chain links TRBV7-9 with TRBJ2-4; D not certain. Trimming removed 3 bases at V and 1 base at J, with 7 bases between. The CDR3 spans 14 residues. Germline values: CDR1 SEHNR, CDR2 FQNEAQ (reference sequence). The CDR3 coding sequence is TGTGCCAGCAGCTTGAGAGGCGCCAAAAACATTCAGTACTTC. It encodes CASSLRGAKNIQYF.

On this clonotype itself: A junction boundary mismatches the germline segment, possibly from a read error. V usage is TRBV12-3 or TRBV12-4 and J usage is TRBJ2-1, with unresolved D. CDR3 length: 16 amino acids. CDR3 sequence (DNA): TGTGCCAGCAGTTTAGCGCTTTGGAGCTCCTACAATGGGCAGTTCTTC. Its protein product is CASSLALWSSYNGQFF.

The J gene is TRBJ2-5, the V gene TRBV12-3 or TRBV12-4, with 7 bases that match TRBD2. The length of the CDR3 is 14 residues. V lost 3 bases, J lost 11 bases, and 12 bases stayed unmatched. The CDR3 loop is CASSFTASGPLQYF. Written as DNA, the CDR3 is TGTGCCAGCAGTTTTACGGCTAGCGGCCCCCTTCAGTACTTC.

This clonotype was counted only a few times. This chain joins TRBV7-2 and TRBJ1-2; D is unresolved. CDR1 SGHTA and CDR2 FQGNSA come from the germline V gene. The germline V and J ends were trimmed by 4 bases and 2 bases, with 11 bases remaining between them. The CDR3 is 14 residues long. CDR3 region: CASSSTGGNYGYTF. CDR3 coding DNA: TGTGCCAGCAGCTCGACGGGAGGGAACTATGGCTACACCTTC. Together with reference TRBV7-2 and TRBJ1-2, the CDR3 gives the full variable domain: GAGVSQSPSNKVTEKGKDVELRCDPISGHTALYWYRQSLGQGLEFLIYFQGNSAPDKSGLPSDRFSAERTGGSVSTLTIQRTQQEDSAVYLCASSSTGGNYGYTFGSGTRLTVV.

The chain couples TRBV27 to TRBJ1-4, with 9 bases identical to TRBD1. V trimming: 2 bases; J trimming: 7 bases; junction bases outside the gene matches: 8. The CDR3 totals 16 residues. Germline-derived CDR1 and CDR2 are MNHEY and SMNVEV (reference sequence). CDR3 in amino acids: CASSLGSGTGFEKLFF. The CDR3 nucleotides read TGTGCCAGCAGTTTAGGTTCCGGGACAGGGTTTGAAAAACTGTTTTTT.

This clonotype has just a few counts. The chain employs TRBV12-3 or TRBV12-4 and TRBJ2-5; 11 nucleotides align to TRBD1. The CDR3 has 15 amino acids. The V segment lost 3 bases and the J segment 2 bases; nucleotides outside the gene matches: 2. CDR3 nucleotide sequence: TGTGCCAGCAGTTTGGGGACAGGGGGACAAGAGACCCAGTACTTC. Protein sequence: CASSLGTGGQETQYF.

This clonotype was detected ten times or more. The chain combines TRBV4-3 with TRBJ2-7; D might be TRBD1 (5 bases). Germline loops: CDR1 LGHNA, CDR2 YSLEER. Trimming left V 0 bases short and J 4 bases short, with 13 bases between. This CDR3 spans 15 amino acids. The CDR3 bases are TGCGCCAGCAGCCAAGAGTTAGGGGTTTGGTACGAGCAGTACTTC. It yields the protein CASSQELGVWYEQYF.

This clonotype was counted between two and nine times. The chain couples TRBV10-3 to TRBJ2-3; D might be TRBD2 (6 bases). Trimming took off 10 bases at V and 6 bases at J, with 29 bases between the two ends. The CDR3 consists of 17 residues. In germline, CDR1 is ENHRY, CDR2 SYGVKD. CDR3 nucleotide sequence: TGTGCCACCATCAGGAACGACGGGGGTAGATTGGGCGATACGCAGTATTTT. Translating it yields CATIRNDGGRLGDTQYF.

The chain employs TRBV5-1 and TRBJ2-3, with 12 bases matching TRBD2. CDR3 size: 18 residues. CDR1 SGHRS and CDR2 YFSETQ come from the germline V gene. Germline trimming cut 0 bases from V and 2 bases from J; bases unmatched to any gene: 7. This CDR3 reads CASSLASGRARSTDTQYF. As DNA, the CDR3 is TGCGCCAGCAGCTTGGCTAGCGGGAGGGCCCGATCCACAGATACGCAGTATTTT.

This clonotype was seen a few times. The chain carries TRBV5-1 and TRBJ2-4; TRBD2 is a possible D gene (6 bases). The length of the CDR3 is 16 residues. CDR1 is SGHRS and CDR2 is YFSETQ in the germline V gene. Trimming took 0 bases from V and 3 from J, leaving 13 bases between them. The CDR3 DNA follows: TGCGCCAGCAGCTTGGCCGGCGGGATCGGCAAAAACATTCAGTACTTC. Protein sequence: CASSLAGGIGKNIQYF. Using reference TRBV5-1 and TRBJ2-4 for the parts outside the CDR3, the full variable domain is KAGVTQTPRYLIKTRGQQVTLSCSPISGHRSVSWYQQTPGQGLQFLFEYFSETQRNKGNFPGRFSGRQFSNSRSEMNVSTLELGDSALYLCASSLAGGIGKNIQYFGAGTRLSVL.

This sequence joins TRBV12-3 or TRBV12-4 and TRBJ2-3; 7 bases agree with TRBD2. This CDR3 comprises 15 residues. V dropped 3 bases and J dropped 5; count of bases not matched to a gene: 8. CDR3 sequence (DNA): TGTGCCAGCAGTTTTTACGGCGGGAGCGGAGATACGCAGTATTTT. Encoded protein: CASSFYGGSGDTQYF.

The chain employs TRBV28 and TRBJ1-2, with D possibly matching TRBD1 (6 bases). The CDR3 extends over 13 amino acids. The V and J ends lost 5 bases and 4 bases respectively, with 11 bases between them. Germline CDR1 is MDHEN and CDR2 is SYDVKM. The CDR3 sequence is CASSGSGAYGYTF. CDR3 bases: TGTGCCAGCAGTGGGTCGGGGGCCTATGGCTACACCTTC.